Here is one T cell receptor (beta chain) with its context. The sample originates from a study of Tregs in tolerant kidney transplant recipients. The CDR3 contains 14 residues. The germline V gene encodes CDR1 SGHRS and CDR2 YFSETQ. V gave up 4 bases and J gave up 7 bases, with 17 bases separating them. Libraries were prepared by immunoSEQ multiplex PCR; TCRdb keeps only in-frame clonotypes and omits some of them. The top ten clones hold 0.5% to 0.65% of a sample with 240,000 or so clones, approximately 84% of them seen once. Sample: CD4+ T cells from blood. The TCR comes from a human donor in good health. This chain links TRBV5-1 with TRBJ2-5; D may be TRBD2 (6 bases). CDR3 residues: CASSAGTDSGTQYF. The CDR3 DNA reads TGCGCCAGCAGCGCAGGGACTGACTCAGGGACCCAGTACTTC. The full variable domain, rest sourced from reference TRBV5-1 and TRBJ2-5, is KAGVTQTPRYLIKTRGQQVTLSCSPISGHRSVSWYQQTPGQGLQFLFEYFSETQRNKGNFPGRFSGRQFSNSRSEMNVSTLELGDSALYLCASSAGTDSGTQYFGPGTRLLVL.